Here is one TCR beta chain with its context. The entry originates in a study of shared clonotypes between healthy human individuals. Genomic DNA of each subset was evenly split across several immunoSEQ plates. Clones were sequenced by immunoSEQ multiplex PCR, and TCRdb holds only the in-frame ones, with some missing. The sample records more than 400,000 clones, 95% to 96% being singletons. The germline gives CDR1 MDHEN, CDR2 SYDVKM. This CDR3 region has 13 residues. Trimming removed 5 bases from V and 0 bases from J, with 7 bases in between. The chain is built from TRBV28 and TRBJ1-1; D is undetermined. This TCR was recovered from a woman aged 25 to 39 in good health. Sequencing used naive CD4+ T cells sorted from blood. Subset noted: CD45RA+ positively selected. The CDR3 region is CASSGAMNTEAFF. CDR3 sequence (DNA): TGTGCCAGCAGTGGAGCCATGAACACTGAAGCTTTCTTT.